The TCR beta chain described here comes from a study of T-cell memory formation after mild COVID-19. This clonotype came up a few times. Its antigen is unknown. TCRdb itself ran the 5' RACE reads through MiXCR, one entry per CDR3 protein. This table holds about 45,000 distinct CDR3 sequences, more than 7% found once. Study observations and caveats: For contracting clones, CD4+ ones sat mainly in CM and EM, CD8+ in EMRA. Clones shrinking between day 15 and 85 showed a balanced CD4/CD8 split, and those that grew later tilted toward CD4+. Pre-infection memory already had some responding clones, implying cross-reactive memory joined.

Sequenced material: PBMCs or a T cell subset sorted from them (not recorded which). The sequence was obtained from a young man who had mild COVID-19 (a few samples of this study predate the infection). Cell type and time point are not known.

As DNA, the CDR3 is TGTGCCAGCCGGGGAGGGGGGACCCAGTACTTC. It specifies CASRGGGTQYF. V gene TRBV25-1 combines with J gene TRBJ2-5; TRBD2 is a possible D gene (7 bases). Per the germline V gene, CDR1 is MGHDK and CDR2 is SYGVNS. The germline V and J ends were trimmed by 8 bases and 7 bases, with 11 bases remaining between them. This CDR3 is 11 amino acids long.